Below are 29 T cell receptor beta chains sequenced from a single sample in a study of blood T cell repertoires in COVID-19. Profiled with immunoSEQ multiplex PCR; TCRdb holds only in-frame clones, not every one. This table has around 430,000 clones, just under 90% appearing once. The material sequenced was PBMCs or T cells enriched from blood (not recorded which). The receptors were sampled from a woman in her forties or fifties who had recovered from COVID-19.

J is TRBJ1-4 and V is TRBV7-2; D unclear. Trimming stripped 5 bases from V and 3 bases from J, with 16 bases between. This CDR3 contains 16 residues. Germline V gives CDR1 SGHTA, CDR2 FQGNSA. CDR3 amino acids: CASSTRELSSNEKLFF. CDR3 coding DNA: TGTGCCAGCAGCACCCGGGAACTCTCCTCTAATGAAAAACTGTTTTTT.

The V and J genes are TRBV6-2 or TRBV6-3 and TRBJ2-3; 7 bases map to TRBD2. V shed 4 bases and J 0 bases; nucleotides not matched to a gene: 4. Germline CDR1 and CDR2: MNHEY and SVGEGT. There are 15 residues in the CDR3. Here the CDR3 reads CASSFRLASTDTQYF. As DNA, the CDR3 is TGTGCCAGCAGTTTCCGACTAGCCAGCACAGATACGCAGTATTTT.

This sequence joins TRBV7-3 and TRBJ2-3; no clear D gene. This CDR3 has 14 amino acids. Between the trimmed V and J ends, which lost 2 bases and 4 bases, there was a span of 10 bases. The germline gives CDR1 SGHTA, CDR2 FQGTGA. The CDR3 is CASSLGLPSDTQYF. CDR3 sequence (DNA): TGTGCCAGCAGCTTAGGGCTGCCCTCAGATACGCAGTATTTT.

J is TRBJ2-1 and V is TRBV30; TRBD2 matches 8 bases. The CDR3 contains 15 residues. Germline V lookup: CDR1 GTSNPN, CDR2 SVGIG (reference sequence). V was pared by 3 bases and J by 2 bases, with 6 bases of the junction left unmatched. CDR3 in DNA: TGTGCCTGGAGCCAGAACGGGGGGGCCTACAATGAGCAGTTCTTC. This encodes CAWSQNGGAYNEQFF.

This sequence joins TRBV7-2 and TRBJ2-5; D not resolved. This CDR3 region has 13 residues. With 4 bases removed from V and 5 bases from J, the gap between germline ends came to 11 bases. Germline loops: CDR1 SGHTA, CDR2 FQGNSA. The CDR3 region is CASSYTRTETQYF. For the CDR3, the DNA is TGTGCCAGCAGCTATACAAGAACGGAGACCCAGTACTTC. Using reference TRBV7-2 and TRBJ2-5 for the parts outside the CDR3, the full variable domain is GAGVSQSPSNKVTEKGKDVELRCDPISGHTALYWYRQSLGQGLEFLIYFQGNSAPDKSGLPSDRFSAERTGGSVSTLTIQRTQQEDSAVYLCASSYTRTETQYFGPGTRLLVL.

This chain links TRBV7-9 with TRBJ1-2, with D perhaps matching TRBD1 (5 bases). This CDR3 comprises 15 residues. The ends were cut back, 2 bases at V and 4 bases at J, with 14 bases in the middle. Germline lookup yields CDR1 SEHNR and CDR2 FQNEAQ (reference sequence). DNA of the CDR3: TGTGCCAGCAGCTTAAGGAGACAGTCCTCCTATGGCTACACCTTC. Protein product: CASSLRRQSSYGYTF.

This chain uses TRBV19 with TRBJ1-5, with 9 bases identical to TRBD1. CDR3 length: 14 residues. Germline lookup yields CDR1 LNHDA and CDR2 SQIVND (reference sequence). V trimming: 6 bases; J trimming: 6 bases; junction bases outside the gene matches: 6. CDR3: CASSLRTGAQPQHF. CDR3 in DNA: TGTGCCAGTAGCCTCCGGACAGGGGCTCAGCCCCAGCATTTT.

Only one count was recorded for this clone. This sequence joins TRBV7-9 and TRBJ1-4, with TRBD1 identical over 8 bases. This CDR3 contains 18 residues. V gave up 4 bases and J gave up 2 bases; unmatched junction bases: 12. Germline-derived CDR1 and CDR2 are SEHNR and FQNEAQ (reference sequence). DNA for the CDR3: TGTGCCAGCAGCTCGGCCCCCCAGGGGGCGCCCACTAATGAAAAACTGTTTTTT. Its protein is CASSSAPQGAPTNEKLFF.

J is TRBJ2-3 and V is TRBV25-1; D call uncertain. Trimming stripped 5 bases from V and 5 bases from J, with 2 bases between. The CDR3 is made up of 10 amino acids. CDR1 is MGHDK and CDR2 is SYGVNS in the germline V gene. The CDR3 DNA reads TGTGCCAGCAGTCTAGATACGCAGTATTTT. This translates into CASSLDTQYF. Based on the CDR3 plus reference TRBV25-1 and TRBJ2-3, the full variable domain is EADIYQTPRYLVIGTGKKITLECSQTMGHDKMYWYQQDPGMELHLIHYSYGVNSTEKGDLSSESTVSRIRTEHFPLTLESARPSHTSQYLCASSLDTQYFGPGTRLTVL.

The chain recombines TRBV19 with TRBJ1-2; 7 nucleotides align to TRBD1. The CDR3 contains 13 residues. V gave up 5 bases and J gave up 6 bases; unmatched junction bases: 6. The germline gives CDR1 LNHDA, CDR2 SQIVND (reference sequence). As DNA, the CDR3 is TGTGCCAGTAGTCCAGGGACAGCAGATGGCTACACCTTC. Translation: CASSPGTADGYTF.

The chain combines TRBV12-3 or TRBV12-4 with TRBJ1-2, with 8 bases that match TRBD1. With V trimmed by 6 bases and J by 6 bases, 6 bases remained unmatched. The CDR3 length is 13 residues. The CDR3 DNA reads as TGTGCCAGCAGCCAGACGACAGGGGATGGCTACACCTTC. Translated, it gives CASSQTTGDGYTF.

The V call is TRBV5-1, the J call TRBJ2-5; the match to TRBD2 covers 14 bases. This CDR3 spans 18 amino acids. Germline V gene data show CDR1 as SGHRS and CDR2 as YFSETQ. Unmatched junction bases numbered 12, after V lost 3 bases and J lost 5 bases. The CDR3 sequence: CASSSGLAGGPRKETQYF. The CDR3 bases are TGCGCCAGCAGCTCCGGACTAGCGGGGGGCCCGAGGAAGGAGACCCAGTACTTC.

V gene TRBV2 combines with J gene TRBJ1-2, with D perhaps TRBD1 (6 bases). V was cut by 5 bases and J by 7 bases, with 11 bases left in between. The CDR3 consists of 12 residues. Germline lookup yields CDR1 SNHLY and CDR2 FYNNEI. CDR3 in amino acids: CASSPQGAGYTF. CDR3 coding DNA: TGTGCCAGCAGTCCACAGGGAGCTGGCTACACCTTC. The full variable domain, in which reference TRBV2 and TRBJ1-2 provide the parts outside the CDR3, is EPEVTQTPSHQVTQMGQEVILRCVPISNHLYFYWYRQILGQKVEFLVSFYNNEISEKSEIFDDQFSVERPDGSNFTLKIRSTKLEDSAMYFCASSPQGAGYTFGSGTRLTVV.

The genes are TRBV5-6 and TRBJ1-1; maybe TRBD1 (6 bases). This CDR3 has 14 residues. Germline V gene data show CDR1 as SGHDT and CDR2 as YYEEEE. Trimming stripped 1 base from V and 4 bases from J, with 11 bases between. The CDR3 nucleotides read TGTGCCAGCAGCTTGTTGCAGGGGAGCACTGAAGCTTTCTTT. Translation gives CASSLLQGSTEAFF.

V gene TRBV4-1 combines with J gene TRBJ1-5, with TRBD1 as a possible D gene (5 bases). V gave up 4 bases and J gave up 9 bases, with 34 bases separating them. The CDR3 extends over 20 amino acids. Germline CDR1 MGHRA, CDR2 YSYEKL. CDR3 sequence: CASSPRWSLTPGTSVLPQHF. DNA for the CDR3: TGCGCCAGCAGCCCCCGGTGGAGTCTCACACCGGGGACTTCGGTTCTGCCCCAGCATTTT.

The rearrangement links TRBV5-1 to TRBJ2-5, with a tentative D call TRBD1 (6 bases). The CDR3 contains 15 residues. Germline V gene data show CDR1 as SGHRS and CDR2 as YFSETQ. Trimming left V 3 bases short and J 5 bases short, with 17 bases between. CDR3 DNA sequence: TGCGCCAGCAGCTACCAGGGGTTCTTGTTTGAGACCCAGTACTTC. It translates to CASSYQGFLFETQYF.

V gene TRBV29-1 combines with J gene TRBJ1-1; unclear D gene. Trimming removed 3 bases from V and 1 base from J, with 6 bases in between. This CDR3 comprises 12 residues. Germline V gene sequence: CDR1 SQVTM, CDR2 ANQGSEA. The CDR3 spells CSVDPRNTEAFF. CDR3 coding DNA: TGCAGCGTTGACCCGAGGAACACTGAAGCTTTCTTT.

The chain couples TRBV7-2 to TRBJ1-2; D remains ambiguous. Per the germline V gene, CDR1 is SGHTA and CDR2 is FQGNSA. Trimming removed 2 bases at V and 4 bases at J, with 14 bases between. The CDR3 length is 15 residues. The CDR3 DNA reads TGTGCCAGCAGCTTACCCCCCCCCGCGGCCTATGGCTACACCTTC. Translating it yields CASSLPPPAAYGYTF.

The rearrangement links TRBV5-6 to TRBJ2-6; 9 nucleotides agree with TRBD2. J was trimmed by 3 bases and V by 4 bases; bases with no gene match: 8. The CDR3 has 17 residues. Germline CDR1 and CDR2: SGHDT and YYEEEE. CDR3: CASSILAGERGANVLTF. CDR3 nucleotides: TGTGCCAGCAGCATACTAGCGGGTGAGCGTGGGGCCAACGTCCTGACTTTC. The full variable domain, its missing parts supplied by reference TRBV5-6 and TRBJ2-6, is DAGVTQSPTHLIKTRGQQVTLRCSPKSGHDTVSWYQQALGQGPQFIFQYYEEEERQRGNFPDRFSGHQFPNYSSELNVNALLLGDSALYLCASSILAGERGANVLTFGAGSRLTVL.

This clone was picked up one time. The chain has TRBV2 and TRBJ2-7, with 7 bases lining up with TRBD2. This CDR3 has 17 residues. Looked up from germline, CDR1 is SNHLY and CDR2 is FYNNEI. V shed 5 bases, J shed 4 bases, and the junction held 17 bases outside the gene matches. This CDR3 is CASSHPIGAGEYYEQYF. In DNA form, the CDR3 reads TGTGCCAGCAGTCATCCGATTGGGGCGGGGGAATATTACGAGCAGTACTTC. The full variable domain, with the rest looked up from reference TRBV2 and TRBJ2-7, is EPEVTQTPSHQVTQMGQEVILRCVPISNHLYFYWYRQILGQKVEFLVSFYNNEISEKSEIFDDQFSVERPDGSNFTLKIRSTKLEDSAMYFCASSHPIGAGEYYEQYFGPGTRLTVT.

The rearrangement links TRBV7-6 to TRBJ1-5; D uncertain. Trimming shortened V by 1 base and J by 2 bases, and 9 bases separated the two germline ends. This CDR3 has 15 amino acids. Germline V lookup: CDR1 SGHVS, CDR2 FNYEAQ. CDR3 DNA: TGTGCCAGCAGCTTAGGAGGGCAGGGCAATCAGCCCCAGCATTTT. This sequence encodes CASSLGGQGNQPQHF.

This chain uses TRBV5-1 with TRBJ2-3; TRBD2 aligns across 9 bases. Trimming cost V 1 base and J 6 bases; bases outside gene matches: 6. The germline V gene encodes CDR1 SGHRS and CDR2 YFSETQ. There are 15 residues in the CDR3. The chain's CDR3 is CASSLSAGGHDTQYF. In nucleotides, the CDR3 is TGCGCCAGCAGCTTGTCGGCGGGGGGGCATGATACGCAGTATTTT.

V and J are TRBV11-2 and TRBJ1-1, with D tentatively TRBD1 (5 bases). Germline V gene sequence: CDR1 SGHAT, CDR2 FQNNGV. The CDR3 is 12 amino acids. V was trimmed by 6 bases and J by 11 bases, leaving 16 bases between them. The DNA of the CDR3 is TGTGCCAGCAGTTTGGGACTTCGCGAGGCTTTCTTT. This sequence encodes CASSLGLREAFF.

The V gene is TRBV10-3, the J gene TRBJ2-1, with 9 nucleotides matching TRBD1. With 10 bases clipped from V and 8 bases from J, the junction kept 6 bases outside the gene matches. The germline V gene encodes CDR1 ENHRY and CDR2 SYGVKD. The CDR3 loop spans 12 amino acids. This chain's CDR3 is CATGTGLDEQFF. As DNA, the CDR3 is TGTGCCACCGGGACAGGGCTCGATGAGCAGTTCTTC.

The chain couples TRBV19 to TRBJ1-1; D perhaps matches TRBD1 (5 bases). This CDR3 has 12 amino acids. V gave up 6 bases and J gave up 3 bases, with 8 bases separating them. Germline V lookup: CDR1 LNHDA, CDR2 SQIVND (reference sequence). The CDR3 DNA reads as TGTGCCAGTAGCCCAGGGTACACTGAAGCTTTCTTT. This codes for CASSPGYTEAFF. The whole variable domain, filled in from reference TRBV19 and TRBJ1-1, reads DGGITQSPKYLFRKEGQNVTLSCEQNLNHDAMYWYRQDPGQGLRLIYYSQIVNDFQKGDIAEGYSVSREKKESFPLTVTSAQKNPTAFYLCASSPGYTEAFFGQGTRLTVV.

The genes are TRBV4-2 and TRBJ2-2, with D tentatively TRBD1 (6 bases). Germline CDR1 and CDR2: LGHNA and YNFKEQ. The CDR3 extends over 18 amino acids. V lost 0 bases and J 7 bases, leaving 21 bases between the germline ends. The CDR3 loop reads CASSQELQGSGISGELFF. CDR3 in DNA: TGTGCCAGCAGCCAAGAATTGCAGGGGTCGGGGATTAGCGGGGAGCTGTTTTTT.

The rearrangement joins TRBV13 to TRBJ1-1, with D possibly matching TRBD1 (5 bases). V lost 2 bases to trimming and J lost 11 bases, with 12 bases between them. The CDR3 spans 12 residues. Germline assignment: CDR1 PRHDT and CDR2 FYEKMQ (reference sequence). The DNA of the CDR3 is TGTGCCAGCAGCTTACGGGGGGTGTTTGCTTTCTTT. Protein: CASSLRGVFAFF.

J is TRBJ2-5 and V is TRBV3-1 (or the pseudogene TRBV3-2), with D maybe TRBD2 (5 bases). The CDR3 length is 13 residues. CDR1 LGHDT and CDR2 YNNKEL come from the germline V gene (reference sequence). Trimming took off 6 bases at V and 5 bases at J, with 13 bases between the two ends. The CDR3 nucleotides are TGTGCCAGCAGACAACGGGGTCATGAGACCCAGTACTTC. Translated: CASRQRGHETQYF.

V and J are TRBV18 and TRBJ1-1, with a weak D call TRBD1 (5 bases). CDR1 is KGHSH and CDR2 is LQKENI in the germline V gene. The CDR3 runs 14 residues. V was shortened by 0 bases and J by 7 bases, with 12 bases between the two germline ends. The CDR3 loop is CASSPPAGKVEAFF. CDR3 nucleotides: TGTGCCAGCTCACCACCCGCAGGGAAGGTTGAAGCTTTCTTT.